The clone carrying this TCR beta chain has more than one count but fewer than ten. The source of the sample is a study of human T cells and chemical hapten exposure. V dropped 3 bases and J dropped 1; count of bases not matched to a gene: 3. This CDR3 spans 16 amino acids. Looked up from germline, CDR1 is SGHTA and CDR2 is FQGNSA. The time point here: patch test 1, 2 weeks after DPC sensitization. Specified treatment: therapeutic diphenylcyclopropenone sensitization with weekly scalp DPC. TCRdb used MiXCR to reprocess the RACE reads, holding one entry per CDR3 protein. Of approximately 73,000 distinct CDR3 sequences in the sample, 10% were seen once.

This sequence originates from a woman between 50 and 59 years old with alopecia areata. Some clones in this sample may be carry-over from other donors' samples. V gene TRBV7-2 combines with J gene TRBJ2-1; 10 nucleotides agree with TRBD2. Sequencing was performed on whole blood, taken in connection with sensitization to the hapten diphenylcyclopropenone (DPC). The CDR3 nucleotides read TGTGCCAGCAGCTTCCCACTAGCGGGATCCTACAATGAGCAGTTCTTC. This translates into CASSFPLAGSYNEQFF.